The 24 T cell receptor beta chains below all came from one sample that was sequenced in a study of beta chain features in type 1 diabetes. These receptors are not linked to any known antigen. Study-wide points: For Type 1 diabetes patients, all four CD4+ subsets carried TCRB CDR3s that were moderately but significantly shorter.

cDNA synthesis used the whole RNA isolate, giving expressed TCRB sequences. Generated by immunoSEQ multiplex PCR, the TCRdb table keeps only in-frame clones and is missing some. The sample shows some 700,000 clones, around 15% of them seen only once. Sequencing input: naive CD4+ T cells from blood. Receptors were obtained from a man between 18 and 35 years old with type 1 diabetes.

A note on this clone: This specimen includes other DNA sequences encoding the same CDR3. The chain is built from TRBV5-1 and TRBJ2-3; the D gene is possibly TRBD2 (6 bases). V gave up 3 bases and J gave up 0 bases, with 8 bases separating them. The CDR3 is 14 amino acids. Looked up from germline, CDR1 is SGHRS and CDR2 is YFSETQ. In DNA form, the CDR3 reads TGCGCCAGCAGCTCGGGACTGAGCACAGATACGCAGTATTTT. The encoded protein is CASSSGLSTDTQYF.

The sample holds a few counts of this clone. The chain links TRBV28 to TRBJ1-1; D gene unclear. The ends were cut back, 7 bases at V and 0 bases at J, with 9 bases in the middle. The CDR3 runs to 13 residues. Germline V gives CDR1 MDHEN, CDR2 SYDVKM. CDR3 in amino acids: CASNGHMNTEAFF. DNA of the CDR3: TGTGCCAGCAACGGGCACATGAACACTGAAGCTTTCTTT.

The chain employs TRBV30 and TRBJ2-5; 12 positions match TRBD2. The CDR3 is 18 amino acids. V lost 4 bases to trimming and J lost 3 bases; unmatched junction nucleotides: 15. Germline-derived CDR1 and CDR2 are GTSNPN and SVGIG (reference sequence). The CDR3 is CAWTQGGTSGPGEETQYF. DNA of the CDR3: TGTGCCTGGACCCAAGGGGGGACTAGCGGGCCGGGGGAAGAGACCCAGTACTTC.

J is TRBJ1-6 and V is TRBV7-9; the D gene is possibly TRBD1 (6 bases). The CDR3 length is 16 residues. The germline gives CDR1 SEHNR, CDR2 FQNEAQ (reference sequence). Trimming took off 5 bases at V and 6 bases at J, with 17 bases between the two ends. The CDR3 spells CASSARQATGNSPLHF. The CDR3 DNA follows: TGTGCCAGCAGCGCACGACAGGCGACGGGTAATTCACCCCTCCACTTT. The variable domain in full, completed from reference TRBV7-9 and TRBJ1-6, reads DTGVSQNPRHKITKRGQNVTFRCDPISEHNRLYWYRQTLGQGPEFLTYFQNEAQLEKSRLLSDRFSAERPKGSFSTLEIQRTEQGDSAMYLCASSARQATGNSPLHFGNGTRLTVT.

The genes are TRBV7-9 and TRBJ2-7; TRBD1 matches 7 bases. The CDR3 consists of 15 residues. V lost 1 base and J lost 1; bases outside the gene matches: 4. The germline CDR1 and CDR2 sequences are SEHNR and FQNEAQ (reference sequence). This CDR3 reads CASSLVGRGSYEQYF. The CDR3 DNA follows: TGTGCCAGCAGCTTAGTGGGCAGGGGGTCCTACGAGCAGTACTTC.

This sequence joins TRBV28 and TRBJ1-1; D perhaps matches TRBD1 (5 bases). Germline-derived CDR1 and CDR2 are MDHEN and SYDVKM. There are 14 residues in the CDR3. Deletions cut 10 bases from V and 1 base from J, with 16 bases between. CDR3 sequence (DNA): TGTGCCACCGACGGGGGGTTAGGGAACACTGAAGCTTTCTTT. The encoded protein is CATDGGLGNTEAFF. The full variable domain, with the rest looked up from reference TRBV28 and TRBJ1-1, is DVKVTQSSRYLVKRTGEKVFLECVQDMDHENMFWYRQDPGLGLRLIYFSYDVKMKEKGDIPEGYSVSREKKERFSLILESASTNQTSMYLCATDGGLGNTEAFFGQGTRLTVV.

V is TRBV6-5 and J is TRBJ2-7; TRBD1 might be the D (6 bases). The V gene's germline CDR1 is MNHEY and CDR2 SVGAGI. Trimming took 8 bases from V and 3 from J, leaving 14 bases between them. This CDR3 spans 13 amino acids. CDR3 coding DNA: TGTGCCAGCCGAGGGGCAGGGGACTACGAGCAGTACTTC. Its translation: CASRGAGDYEQYF.

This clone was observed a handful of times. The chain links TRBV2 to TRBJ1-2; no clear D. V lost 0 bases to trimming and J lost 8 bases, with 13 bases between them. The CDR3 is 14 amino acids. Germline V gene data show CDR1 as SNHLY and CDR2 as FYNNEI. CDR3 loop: CASSEAVRYHGYTF. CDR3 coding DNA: TGTGCCAGCAGTGAAGCCGTCAGGTACCACGGCTACACCTTC.

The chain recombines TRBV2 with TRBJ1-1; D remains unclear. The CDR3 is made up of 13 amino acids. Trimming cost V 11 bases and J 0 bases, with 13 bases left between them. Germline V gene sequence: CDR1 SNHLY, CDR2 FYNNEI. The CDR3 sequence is CAGRVSMNTEAFF. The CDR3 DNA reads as TGTGCCGGCCGGGTATCTATGAACACTGAAGCTTTCTTT.

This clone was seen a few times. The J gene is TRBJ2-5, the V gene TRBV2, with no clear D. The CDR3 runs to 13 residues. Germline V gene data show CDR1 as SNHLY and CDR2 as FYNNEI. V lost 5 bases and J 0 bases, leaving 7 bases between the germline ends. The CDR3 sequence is CASSPEYQETQYF. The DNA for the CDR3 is TGTGCCAGCAGTCCAGAATACCAAGAGACCCAGTACTTC.

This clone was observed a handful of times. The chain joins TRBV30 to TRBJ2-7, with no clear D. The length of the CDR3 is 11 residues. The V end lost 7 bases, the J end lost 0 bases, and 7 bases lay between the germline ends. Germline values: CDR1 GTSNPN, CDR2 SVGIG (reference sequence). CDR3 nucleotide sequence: TGTGCCTACCAGATCTCCTACGAGCAGTACTTC. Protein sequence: CAYQISYEQYF.

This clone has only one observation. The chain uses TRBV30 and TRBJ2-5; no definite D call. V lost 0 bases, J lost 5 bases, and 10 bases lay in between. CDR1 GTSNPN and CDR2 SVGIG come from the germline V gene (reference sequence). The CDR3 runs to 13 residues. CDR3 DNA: TGTGCCTGGAGTGTAAAGGGAAGCGAGACCCAGTACTTC. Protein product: CAWSVKGSETQYF.

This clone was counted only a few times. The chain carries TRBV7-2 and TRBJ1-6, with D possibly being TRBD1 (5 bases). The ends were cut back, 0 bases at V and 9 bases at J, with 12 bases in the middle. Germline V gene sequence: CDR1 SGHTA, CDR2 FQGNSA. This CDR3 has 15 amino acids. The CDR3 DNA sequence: TGTGCCAGCAGCTTAGCCCCAGGGCCGGGTTCACCCCTCCACTTT. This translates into CASSLAPGPGSPLHF.

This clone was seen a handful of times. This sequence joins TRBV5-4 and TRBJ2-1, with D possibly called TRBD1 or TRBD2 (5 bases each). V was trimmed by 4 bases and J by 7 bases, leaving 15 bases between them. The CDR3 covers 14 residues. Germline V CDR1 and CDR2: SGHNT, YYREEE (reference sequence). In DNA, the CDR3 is TGTGCCAGCAGCGTAACCGGGACGGCTAATGAGCAGTTCTTC. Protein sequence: CASSVTGTANEQFF.

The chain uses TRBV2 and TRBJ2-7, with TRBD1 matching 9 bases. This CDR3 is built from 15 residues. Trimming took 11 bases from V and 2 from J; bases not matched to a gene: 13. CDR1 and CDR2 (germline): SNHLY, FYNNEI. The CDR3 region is CAYTRTTGGTYEQYF. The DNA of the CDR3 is TGTGCCTACACGCGAACTACAGGGGGCACCTACGAGCAGTACTTC.

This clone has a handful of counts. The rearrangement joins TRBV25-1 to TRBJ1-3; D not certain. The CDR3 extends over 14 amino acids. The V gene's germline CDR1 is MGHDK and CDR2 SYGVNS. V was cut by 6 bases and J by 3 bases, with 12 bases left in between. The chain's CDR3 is CASSAVLSGNTIYF. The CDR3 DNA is TGTGCCAGCAGCGCCGTGTTAAGTGGAAACACCATATATTTT.

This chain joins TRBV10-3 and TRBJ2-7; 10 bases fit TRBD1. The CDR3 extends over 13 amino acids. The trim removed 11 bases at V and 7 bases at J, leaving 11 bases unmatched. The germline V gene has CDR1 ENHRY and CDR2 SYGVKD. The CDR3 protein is CAHHGTGVGEQYF. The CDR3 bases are TGTGCCCACCATGGGACAGGGGTTGGGGAGCAGTACTTC.

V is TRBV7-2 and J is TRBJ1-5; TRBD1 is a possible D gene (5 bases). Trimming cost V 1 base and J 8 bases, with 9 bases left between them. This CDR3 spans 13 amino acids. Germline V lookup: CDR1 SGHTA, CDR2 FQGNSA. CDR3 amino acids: CASSLGRGEPQHF. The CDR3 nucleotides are TGTGCCAGCAGCTTAGGACGAGGGGAGCCCCAGCATTTT.

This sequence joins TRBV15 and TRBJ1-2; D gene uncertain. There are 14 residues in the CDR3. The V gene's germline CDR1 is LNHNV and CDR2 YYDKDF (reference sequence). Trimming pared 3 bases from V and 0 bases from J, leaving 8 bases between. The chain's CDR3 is CATSRYAANYGYTF. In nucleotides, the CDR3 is TGTGCCACCAGCAGGTACGCGGCTAACTATGGCTACACCTTC.

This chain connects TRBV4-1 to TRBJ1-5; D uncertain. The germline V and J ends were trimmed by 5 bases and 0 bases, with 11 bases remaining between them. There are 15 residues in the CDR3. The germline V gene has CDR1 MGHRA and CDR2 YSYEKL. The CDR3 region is CASSLPADSNQPQHF. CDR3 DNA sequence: TGCGCCAGCAGCTTACCGGCGGATAGCAATCAGCCCCAGCATTTT.

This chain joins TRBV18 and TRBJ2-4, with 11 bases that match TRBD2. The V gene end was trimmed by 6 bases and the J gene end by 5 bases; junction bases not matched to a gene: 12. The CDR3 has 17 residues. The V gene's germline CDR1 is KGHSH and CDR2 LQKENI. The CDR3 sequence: CASSARLAGGLENIQYF. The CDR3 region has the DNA TGTGCCAGCTCGGCAAGGCTAGCGGGGGGCCTCGAAAACATTCAGTACTTC.

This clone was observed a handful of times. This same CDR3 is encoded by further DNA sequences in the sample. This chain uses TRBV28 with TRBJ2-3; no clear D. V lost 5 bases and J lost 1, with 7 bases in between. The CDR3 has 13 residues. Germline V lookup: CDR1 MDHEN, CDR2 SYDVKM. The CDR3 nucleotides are TGTGCCAGCAGTCTGGCGGGCACAGATACGCAGTATTTT. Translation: CASSLAGTDTQYF.

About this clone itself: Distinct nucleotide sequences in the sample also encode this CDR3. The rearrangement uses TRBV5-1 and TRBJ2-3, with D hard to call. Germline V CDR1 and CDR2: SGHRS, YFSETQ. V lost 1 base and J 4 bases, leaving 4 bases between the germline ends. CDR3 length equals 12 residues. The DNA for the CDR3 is TGCGCCAGCAGCTTGAGGGCAGATACGCAGTATTTT. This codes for CASSLRADTQYF.

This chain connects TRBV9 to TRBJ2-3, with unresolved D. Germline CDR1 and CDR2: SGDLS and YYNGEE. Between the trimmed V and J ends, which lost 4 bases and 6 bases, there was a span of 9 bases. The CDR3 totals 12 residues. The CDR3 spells CASSPTRDTQYF. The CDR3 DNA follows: TGTGCCAGCAGCCCCACTCGGGATACGCAGTATTTT.